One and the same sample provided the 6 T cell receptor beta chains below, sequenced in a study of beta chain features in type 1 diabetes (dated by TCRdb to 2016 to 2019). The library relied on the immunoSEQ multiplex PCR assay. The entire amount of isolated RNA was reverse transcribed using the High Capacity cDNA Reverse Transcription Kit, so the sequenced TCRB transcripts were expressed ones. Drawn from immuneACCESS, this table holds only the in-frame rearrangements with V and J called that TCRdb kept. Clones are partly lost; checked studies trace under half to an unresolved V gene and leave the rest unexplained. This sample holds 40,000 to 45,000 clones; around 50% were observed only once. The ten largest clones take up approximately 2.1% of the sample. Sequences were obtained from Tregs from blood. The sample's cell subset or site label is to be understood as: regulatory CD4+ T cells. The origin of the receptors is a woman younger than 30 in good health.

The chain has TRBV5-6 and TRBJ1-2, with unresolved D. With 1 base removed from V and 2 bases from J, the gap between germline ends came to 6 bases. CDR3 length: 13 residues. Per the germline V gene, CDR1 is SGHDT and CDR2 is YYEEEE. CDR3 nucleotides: TGTGCCAGCAGCTTGAGAGGGAACTATGGCTACACCTTC. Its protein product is CASSLRGNYGYTF. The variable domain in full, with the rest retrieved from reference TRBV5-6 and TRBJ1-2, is DAGVTQSPTHLIKTRGQQVTLRCSPKSGHDTVSWYQQALGQGPQFIFQYYEEEERQRGNFPDRFSGHQFPNYSSELNVNALLLGDSALYLCASSLRGNYGYTFGSGTRLTVV.

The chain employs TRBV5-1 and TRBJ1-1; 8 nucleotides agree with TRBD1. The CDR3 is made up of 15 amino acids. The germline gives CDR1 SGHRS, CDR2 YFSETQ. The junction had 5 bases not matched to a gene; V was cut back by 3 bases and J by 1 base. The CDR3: CASSSMGQANTEAFF. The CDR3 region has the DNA TGCGCCAGCAGCTCAATGGGACAGGCGAACACTGAAGCTTTCTTT.

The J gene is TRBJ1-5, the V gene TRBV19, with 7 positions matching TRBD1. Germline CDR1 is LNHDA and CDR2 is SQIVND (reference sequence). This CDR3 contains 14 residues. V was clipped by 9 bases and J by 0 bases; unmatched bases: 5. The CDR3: CASRDRASNQPQHF. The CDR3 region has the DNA TGTGCCAGCAGAGACAGGGCTAGCAATCAGCCCCAGCATTTT.

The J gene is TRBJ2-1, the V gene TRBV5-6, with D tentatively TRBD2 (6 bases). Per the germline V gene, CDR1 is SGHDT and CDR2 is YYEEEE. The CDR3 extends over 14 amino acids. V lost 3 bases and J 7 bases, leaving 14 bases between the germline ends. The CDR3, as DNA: TGTGCCAGCAGCTCAGGGCCGGCGGGGAATGAGCAGTTCTTC. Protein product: CASSSGPAGNEQFF.

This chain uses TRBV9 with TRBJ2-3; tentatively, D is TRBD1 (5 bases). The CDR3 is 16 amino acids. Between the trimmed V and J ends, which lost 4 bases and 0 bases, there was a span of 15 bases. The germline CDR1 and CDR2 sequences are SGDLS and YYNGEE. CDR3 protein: CASSRLGRASTDTQYF. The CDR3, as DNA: TGTGCCAGCAGCCGTCTGGGCAGGGCTAGCACAGATACGCAGTATTTT.

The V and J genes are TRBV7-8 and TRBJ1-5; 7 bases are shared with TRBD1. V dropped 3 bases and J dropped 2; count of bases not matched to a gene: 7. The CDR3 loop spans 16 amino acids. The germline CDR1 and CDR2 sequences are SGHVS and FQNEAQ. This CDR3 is CASSFRDSVGNQPQHF. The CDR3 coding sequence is TGTGCCAGCAGCTTTAGGGACAGTGTAGGCAATCAGCCCCAGCATTTT.